This T cell receptor beta chain was identified during a study of blood T cell repertoires in COVID-19. About the research overall: The cDNA or gDNA used as material had been derived from T cells, B-cell-depleted T cells, or PBMCs.

Participants spanned ages about 18 to 100 years and resided in about two dozen US areas. Cohorts were based on clinical histories the participants reported. The repertoire was sequenced with immunoSEQ multiplex PCR; TCRdb's copy has only in-frame clones and lacks some. Here the sample spans roughly 190,000 clones, less than 85% being singletons. Between the trimmed V and J ends, which lost 3 bases and 0 bases, there was a span of 12 bases. The germline V gene encodes CDR1 MDHEN and CDR2 SYDVKM. This CDR3 contains 15 residues. The chain combines TRBV28 with TRBJ2-7, with TRBD2 as a possible D gene (5 bases). Sequenced material: PBMCs or T cells enriched from blood (not recorded which). The sequence derives from a young woman who had recovered from COVID-19. This CDR3 reads CASSFIWERSYEQYF. Written as DNA, the CDR3 is TGTGCCAGCAGTTTTATCTGGGAGCGCTCCTACGAGCAGTACTTC.